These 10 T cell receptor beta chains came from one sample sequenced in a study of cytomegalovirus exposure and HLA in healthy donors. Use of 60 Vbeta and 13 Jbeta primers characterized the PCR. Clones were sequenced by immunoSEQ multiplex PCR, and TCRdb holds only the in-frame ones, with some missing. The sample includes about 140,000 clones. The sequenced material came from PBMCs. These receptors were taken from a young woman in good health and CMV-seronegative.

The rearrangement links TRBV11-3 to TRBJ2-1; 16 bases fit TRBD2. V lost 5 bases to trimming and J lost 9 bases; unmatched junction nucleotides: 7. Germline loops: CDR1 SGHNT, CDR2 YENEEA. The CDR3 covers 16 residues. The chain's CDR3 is CASSAGTSGRGSEQFF. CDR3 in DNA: TGTGCCAGCAGCGCCGGGACTAGCGGGAGGGGGAGTGAGCAGTTCTTC. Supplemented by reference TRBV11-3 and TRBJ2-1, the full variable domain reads EAGVVQSPRYKIIEKKQPVAFWCNPISGHNTLYWYLQNLGQGPELLIRYENEEAVDDSQLPKDRFSAERLKGVDSTLKIQPAELGDSAVYLCASSAGTSGRGSEQFFGPGTRLTVL.

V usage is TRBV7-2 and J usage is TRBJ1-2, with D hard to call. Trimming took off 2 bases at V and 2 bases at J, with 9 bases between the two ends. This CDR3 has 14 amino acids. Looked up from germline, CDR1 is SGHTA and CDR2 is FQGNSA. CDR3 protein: CASSLSGVNYGYTF. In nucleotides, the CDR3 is TGTGCCAGCAGCTTATCCGGGGTAAACTATGGCTACACCTTC.

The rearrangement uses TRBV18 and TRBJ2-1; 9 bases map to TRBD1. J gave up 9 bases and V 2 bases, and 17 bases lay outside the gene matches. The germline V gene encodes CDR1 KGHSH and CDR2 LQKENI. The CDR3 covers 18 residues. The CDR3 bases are TGTGCCAGCTCACCATACCATACTGGGACAGGGTTTGGTGGTGAGCAGTTCTTC. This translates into CASSPYHTGTGFGGEQFF.

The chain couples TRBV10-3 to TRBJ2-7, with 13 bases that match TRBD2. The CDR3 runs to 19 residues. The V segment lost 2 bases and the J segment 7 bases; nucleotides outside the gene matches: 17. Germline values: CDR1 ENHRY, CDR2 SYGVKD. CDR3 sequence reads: CAISEPHFSPGLAGLEQYF. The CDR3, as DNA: TGTGCCATCAGTGAGCCCCACTTTTCGCCGGGACTAGCGGGACTAGAGCAGTACTTC.

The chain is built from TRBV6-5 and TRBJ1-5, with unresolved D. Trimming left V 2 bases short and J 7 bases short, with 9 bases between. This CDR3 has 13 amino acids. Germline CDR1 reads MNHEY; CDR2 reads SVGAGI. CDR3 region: CASSYAGRQPQHF. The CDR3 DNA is TGTGCCAGCAGTTACGCAGGCCGGCAGCCCCAGCATTTT.

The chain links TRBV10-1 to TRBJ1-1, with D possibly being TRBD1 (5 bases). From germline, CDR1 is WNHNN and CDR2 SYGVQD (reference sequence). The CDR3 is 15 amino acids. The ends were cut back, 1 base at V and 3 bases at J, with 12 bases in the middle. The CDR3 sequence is CASSEYGTPDTEAFF. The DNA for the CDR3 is TGCGCCAGCAGTGAGTACGGGACTCCGGACACTGAAGCTTTCTTT.

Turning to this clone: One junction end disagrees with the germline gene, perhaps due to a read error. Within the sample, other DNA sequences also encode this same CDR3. The chain's CDR3 is CASSYRLAGTDTQYF. DNA of the CDR3: TGTGCCAGCAGCTATAGACTAGCGGGCACGGATACGCAGTATTTT. This sequence joins TRBV7-2 and TRBJ2-3; 10 bases align to TRBD2. Germline lookup yields CDR1 SGHTA and CDR2 FQGNSA. The CDR3 extends over 15 amino acids.

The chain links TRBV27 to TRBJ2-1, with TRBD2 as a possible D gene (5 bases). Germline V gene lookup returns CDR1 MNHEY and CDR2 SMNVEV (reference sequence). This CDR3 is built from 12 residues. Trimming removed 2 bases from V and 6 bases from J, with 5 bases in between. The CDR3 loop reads CASSLGGNEQFF. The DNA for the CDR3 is TGTGCCAGCAGTTTAGGAGGCAATGAGCAGTTCTTC.

The CDR3 DNA is TGTGCCAGCAGCGTGAGGGGGAACTCTGGAAACACCATATATTTT. Its translation is CASSVRGNSGNTIYF. V gene TRBV9 combines with J gene TRBJ1-3; perhaps TRBD1 as D (6 bases). V lost 2 bases, J lost 0 bases, and 9 bases lay in between. The germline CDR1 and CDR2 sequences are SGDLS and YYNGEE. The CDR3 totals 15 residues.

This CDR3 is CASSLQTGAGENTEAFF. CDR3 sequence (DNA): TGCGCCAGCAGCTTGCAGACAGGTGCGGGGGAGAACACTGAAGCTTTCTTT. The V and J genes are TRBV5-1 and TRBJ1-1, with D tentatively TRBD1 (6 bases). The germline V and J ends were trimmed by 1 base and 1 base, with 17 bases remaining between them. This CDR3 contains 17 residues. Germline V gene data show CDR1 as SGHRS and CDR2 as YFSETQ.